These 4 T cell receptor beta chains were sequenced from one sample in a study of blood T cell repertoires in COVID-19. The protocol was immunoSEQ multiplex PCR, while the TCRdb copy is restricted to in-frame clones and leaves out a portion. There are nearly 200,000 clones in the sample; 80% to 90% occur only once, and approximately 5.1% lies in the top ten. The sequencing sample was made of peripheral blood. These receptors came from a woman aged 65 to 85 with active or convalescent COVID-19.

V and J are TRBV9 and TRBJ2-1, with 8 nucleotides matching TRBD2. Germline V CDR1 and CDR2: SGDLS, YYNGEE. Trimming removed 0 bases from V and 2 bases from J; junction bases left unmatched: 4. CDR3 length equals 16 residues. The CDR3 DNA reads as TGTGCCAGCAGCGTAGGATGGCGGGAGGCCTACAATGAGCAGTTCTTC. Translating gives CASSVGWREAYNEQFF.

J is TRBJ2-3 and V is TRBV4-1; 7 nucleotides match TRBD2. J was trimmed by 2 bases and V by 4 bases; bases with no gene match: 12. The CDR3 totals 17 residues. CDR1 and CDR2 from the germline V gene are MGHRA and YSYEKL. DNA of the CDR3: TGCGCCAGCAGCCCCCTCTGGGCTAGCGGTACCACAGATACGCAGTATTTT. Translating it yields CASSPLWASGTTDTQYF.

This sequence joins TRBV29-1 and TRBJ2-7, with 14 positions matching TRBD2. This CDR3 is 15 amino acids long. Germline-derived CDR1 and CDR2 are SQVTM and ANQGSEA. V lost 6 bases to trimming and J lost 6 bases; unmatched junction nucleotides: 10. The CDR3, as DNA: TGCAGCGTCCTGGGACTAGCGGGAGATGGTGTCGAGCAGTACTTC. Protein: CSVLGLAGDGVEQYF.

The genes are TRBV5-4 and TRBJ2-7; 12 bases align to TRBD2. The CDR3 length is 17 residues. V lost 4 bases, J lost 1 base, and 9 bases stayed unmatched. CDR1 SGHNT and CDR2 YYREEE come from the germline V gene (reference sequence). CDR3 sequence (DNA): TGTGCCAGCAGCCTCGGACTAGCGGGGACCGGGTCCTACGAGCAGTACTTC. Translating it yields CASSLGLAGTGSYEQYF.